Following are 9 T cell receptor beta chains from one sample sequenced in a study of shared clonotypes between healthy human individuals. The data were produced by immunoSEQ multiplex PCR, yet TCRdb's version contains in-frame clones alone and is incomplete. The data hold 400,000 to 600,000 clones, with roughly 95% observed a single time. Sample: naive CD4+ T cells sorted from blood. Subset here: CD45RA+ positively selected. Source of these receptors: a woman in her thirties in good health.

The V gene is TRBV5-1, the J gene TRBJ2-5; 10 bases agree with TRBD1. The CDR3 sequence is 15 residues long. Germline V gene sequence: CDR1 SGHRS, CDR2 YFSETQ. V gave up 4 bases and J gave up 5 bases; unmatched junction bases: 8. The CDR3 nucleotides are TGCGCCAGCAGCGGATCGGGACAGGGGCCGGAGACCCAGTACTTC. It translates to CASSGSGQGPETQYF.

The J gene is TRBJ2-7, the V gene TRBV28; D gene ambiguous. The germline V gene has CDR1 MDHEN and CDR2 SYDVKM. The CDR3 sequence is 13 residues long. V was pared by 4 bases and J by 2 bases, with 9 bases between. The CDR3 protein is CASSSEPTYEQYF. CDR3 DNA: TGTGCCAGCAGTTCGGAACCAACCTACGAGCAGTACTTC.

The chain links TRBV28 to TRBJ1-5; possibly TRBD1 for D (6 bases). Trimming took 6 bases from V and 9 from J, leaving 12 bases between them. Germline CDR1 is MDHEN and CDR2 is SYDVKM. This CDR3 contains 12 residues. CDR3 region: CASSPDRRPQHF. CDR3 bases: TGTGCCAGCAGCCCAGACAGGCGGCCCCAGCATTTT.

CDR3 sequence reads: CASSSLRAGGYYGYTF. The CDR3 DNA is TGTGCCAGCAGTTCCCTGAGGGCAGGGGGTTACTATGGCTACACCTTC. This chain links TRBV6-5 with TRBJ1-2; 7 bases are shared with TRBD1. Per the germline V gene, CDR1 is MNHEY and CDR2 is SVGAGI. Trimming took 4 bases from V and 3 from J; bases not matched to a gene: 11. The CDR3 extends over 16 amino acids.

This clone turned up a few times. The chain joins TRBV28 to TRBJ1-2; tentatively, D is TRBD1 (5 bases). CDR3 length: 12 residues. Germline-derived CDR1 and CDR2 are MDHEN and SYDVKM. Trimming removed 8 bases at V and 4 bases at J, with 11 bases between. Here the CDR3 reads CASVQGGYGYTF. CDR3 coding DNA: TGTGCCAGCGTGCAGGGAGGCTATGGCTACACCTTC.

This chain uses TRBV18 with TRBJ2-7; 10 bases are shared with TRBD1. The CDR3 contains 14 residues. Germline lookup yields CDR1 KGHSH and CDR2 LQKENI. V gave up 2 bases and J gave up 6 bases; unmatched junction bases: 4. The CDR3 protein is CASSPGTGVSEQYF. The CDR3 DNA is TGTGCCAGCTCACCAGGGACAGGGGTATCCGAGCAGTACTTC.

The rearrangement links TRBV6-1 to TRBJ2-7, with D possibly called TRBD1 or TRBD2 (5 bases each). The CDR3 is 18 amino acids. Germline CDR1 MNHNS, CDR2 SASEGT. Deletions cut 7 bases from V and 3 bases from J, with 28 bases between. CDR3 bases: TGTGCCAGCAATGAGGGGAAACGGGAAAGTAGGTGGAACTACGAGCAGTACTTC. It encodes CASNEGKRESRWNYEQYF.

The V call is TRBV2, the J call TRBJ1-1; the D gene is possibly TRBD1 (6 bases). The CDR3 loop spans 16 amino acids. V was clipped by 7 bases and J by 0 bases, with 18 bases between them. Germline V gene data show CDR1 as SNHLY and CDR2 as FYNNEI. The CDR3 DNA sequence: TGTGCCAGCACTCCCGATTTCAGGGGTCTGAACACTGAAGCTTTCTTT. Encoded protein: CASTPDFRGLNTEAFF.

J is TRBJ2-7 and V is TRBV19; 7 nucleotides agree with TRBD1. Germline V gene sequence: CDR1 LNHDA, CDR2 SQIVND (reference sequence). This CDR3 is built from 14 residues. V trimming: 3 bases; J trimming: 3 bases; junction bases outside the gene matches: 5. This CDR3 reads CASSIGQGVYEQYF. DNA for the CDR3: TGTGCCAGTAGTATCGGGCAGGGGGTCTACGAGCAGTACTTC.